Following are 3 T cell receptor beta chains from one sample sequenced in a study of CD8 T cells in ankylosing spondylitis (dated by TCRdb to 2015 to 2018). The receptor library was made with 5' RACE. Data came from an Illumina HiSeq 2500. TCRdb handled the public reads itself, with Q25 trimming in fastp and clone calling in MiXCR, and kept productive beta chains. Each record represents a unique CDR3 protein, reported with the most common genes and DNA among its rows. The sample table records about 130,000 distinct CDR3 sequences; roughly 8.8% of these occur just once. The ten most abundant clones make up 2.5% to 4% of the sample. Sequenced: blood, either unsorted or a sorted T cell fraction (not recorded which). The receptor source for this set is a male donor with ankylosing spondylitis or in good health (not recorded which).

The genes are TRBV9 and TRBJ2-2; 8 nucleotides agree with TRBD2. J was trimmed by 5 bases and V by 3 bases; bases with no gene match: 9. The germline gives CDR1 SGDLS, CDR2 YYNGEE. The CDR3 has 16 amino acids. Here the CDR3 DNA reads TGTGCCAGCAGCGCGGGAGGGTCTAGCGGGACCGGGGAGCTGTTTTTT. Amino acids: CASSAGGSSGTGELFF.

This clonotype was seen repeatedly, ten times or more. This rearrangement joins TRBV12-3 or TRBV12-4 to TRBJ2-7, with D possibly called TRBD1 or TRBD2 (5 bases each). V was shortened by 3 bases and J by 2 bases, with 8 bases between the two germline ends. This CDR3 spans 13 amino acids. This CDR3 is CASSLGVTYEQYF. In nucleotides, the CDR3 is TGTGCCAGCAGTTTGGGGGTAACCTACGAGCAGTACTTC.

This clonotype showed up many times. The V and J genes are TRBV29-1 and TRBJ1-1; no reliable D call. Trimming cost V 6 bases and J 1 base, with 12 bases left between them. CDR1 is SQVTM, CDR2 ANQGSEA, per germline. This CDR3 is 13 amino acids long. For the CDR3, the DNA is TGCAGCGTCCAAACTACAGCGAACACTGAAGCTTTCTTT. It codes for CSVQTTANTEAFF.